Below, 12 T cell receptor beta chains from the same sample are listed, as sequenced in a study of T cells after posttransplantation cyclophosphamide. Here immunoSEQ multiplex PCR was the method, and the copy in TCRdb shows in-frame clones only, minus some. The data show tens of thousands of clones, roughly nine tenths seen once. Sequencing was performed on PBMCs. These receptors were obtained from a woman aged 50 to 65 in good health and a related stem cell transplant donor.

The J gene is TRBJ2-4, the V gene TRBV2; 12 nucleotides line up with TRBD2. This CDR3 is 14 amino acids long. CDR1 and CDR2 (germline): SNHLY, FYNNEI. The ends lost 5 bases at V and 11 bases at J; junction bases unmatched: 7. The CDR3 DNA reads TGTGCCAGCAGTCCCGGGACTAGCGGGCGGGTTCAGTACTTC. Translation: CASSPGTSGRVQYF. Using reference TRBV2 and TRBJ2-4 for the parts outside the CDR3, the full variable domain is EPEVTQTPSHQVTQMGQEVILRCVPISNHLYFYWYRQILGQKVEFLVSFYNNEISEKSEIFDDQFSVERPDGSNFTLKIRSTKLEDSAMYFCASSPGTSGRVQYFGAGTRLSVL.

This chain connects TRBV19 to TRBJ2-5, with 8 bases that match TRBD2. The CDR3 is 15 amino acids. Germline CDR1 and CDR2: LNHDA and SQIVND (reference sequence). The ends lost 5 bases at V and 1 base at J; junction bases unmatched: 6. DNA for the CDR3: TGTGCCAGTAGTTTCTTAGCGGGACTCCAAGAGACCCAGTACTTC. It codes for CASSFLAGLQETQYF. Supplemented by reference TRBV19 and TRBJ2-5, the full variable domain reads DGGITQSPKYLFRKEGQNVTLSCEQNLNHDAMYWYRQDPGQGLRLIYYSQIVNDFQKGDIAEGYSVSREKKESFPLTVTSAQKNPTAFYLCASSFLAGLQETQYFGPGTRLLVL.

The CDR3 spells CASSLAGNTEAFF. DNA for the CDR3: TGTGCCAGCAGCTTAGCCGGTAACACTGAAGCTTTCTTT. This chain links TRBV7-9 with TRBJ1-1; D is uncertain. The CDR3 covers 13 residues. From germline, CDR1 is SEHNR and CDR2 FQNEAQ (reference sequence). Trimming cost V 0 bases and J 2 bases, with 4 bases left between them.

The J gene is TRBJ1-5, the V gene TRBV6-6, with unresolved D. Germline-derived CDR1 and CDR2 are MNHNY and SVGAGI (reference sequence). The CDR3 is made up of 14 amino acids. Trimming left V 6 bases short and J 6 bases short, with 15 bases between. The CDR3 sequence: CASSQTGTTQPQHF. The CDR3 coding sequence is TGTGCCAGCAGCCAAACGGGTACTACTCAGCCCCAGCATTTT.

The chain employs TRBV28 and TRBJ2-3; no firm D call. V was shortened by 6 bases and J by 2 bases, with 3 bases between the two germline ends. CDR1 MDHEN and CDR2 SYDVKM come from the germline V gene. The CDR3 contains 11 residues. CDR3 sequence: CASRATDTQYF. DNA for the CDR3: TGTGCCAGCAGGGCCACAGATACGCAGTATTTT.

The rearrangement joins TRBV27 to TRBJ2-3, with TRBD2 matching 12 bases. Germline V gene sequence: CDR1 MNHEY, CDR2 SMNVEV (reference sequence). Trimming at V came to 5 bases and at J to 2 bases, leaving 5 bases not matched to a gene. The CDR3 extends over 16 amino acids. CDR3 nucleotide sequence: TGTGCCAGCAGTCCGACTAGCGGGGGACTCACAGATACGCAGTATTTT. Protein: CASSPTSGGLTDTQYF.

The chain couples TRBV7-9 to TRBJ1-6; TRBD1 might be the D (6 bases). The CDR3 runs to 15 residues. Germline loops: CDR1 SEHNR, CDR2 FQNEAQ (reference sequence). Trimming pared 3 bases from V and 5 bases from J, leaving 11 bases between. This chain's CDR3 is CASSFIRGNNSPLHF. The CDR3 nucleotides read TGTGCCAGCAGCTTTATCAGGGGTAATAATTCACCCCTCCACTTT.

The chain links TRBV9 to TRBJ2-2; 11 nucleotides agree with TRBD2. CDR1 and CDR2 from the germline V gene are SGDLS and YYNGEE. The length of the CDR3 is 16 residues. V trimming: 4 bases; J trimming: 2 bases; junction bases outside the gene matches: 4. The CDR3 loop is CASSSGTSGNTGELFF. Here the CDR3 DNA reads TGTGCCAGCAGCTCAGGGACTAGCGGTAACACCGGGGAGCTGTTTTTT.

This clone was observed a handful of times. The chain employs TRBV7-2 and TRBJ1-4, with D perhaps TRBD1 (5 bases). Germline lookup yields CDR1 SGHTA and CDR2 FQGNSA. This CDR3 is 13 amino acids long. V gave up 5 bases and J gave up 5 bases, with 9 bases separating them. The CDR3 region has the DNA TGTGCCAGCAGCCGAAAGGGGAATGAAAAACTGTTTTTT. Protein product: CASSRKGNEKLFF.

The chain carries TRBV5-5 and TRBJ2-7, with D maybe TRBD1 (6 bases). Trimming shortened V by 4 bases and J by 5 bases, and 16 bases separated the two germline ends. The CDR3 covers 14 residues. Germline-derived CDR1 and CDR2 are SGHKS and YYEKEE (reference sequence). The CDR3 reads CASSREQGLDEQYF. The CDR3 bases are TGTGCCAGCAGCCGGGAACAGGGTCTCGACGAGCAGTACTTC.

This clone occurred once. The genes are TRBV19 and TRBJ1-5; D perhaps matches TRBD1 (6 bases). V lost 5 bases, J lost 3 bases, and 8 bases lay in between. The germline CDR1 and CDR2 sequences are LNHDA and SQIVND (reference sequence). The CDR3 loop spans 13 amino acids. CDR3 residues: CASSGQFNQPQHF. CDR3 in DNA: TGTGCCAGTAGTGGACAGTTCAATCAGCCCCAGCATTTT.

The rearrangement uses TRBV12-5 and TRBJ2-1, with 9 bases that match TRBD1. The CDR3 is 16 residues long. Losses at the gene ends were 5 bases for V and 6 bases for J; bases not matched to a gene: 11. Germline values: CDR1 LGHNT, CDR2 FRNRAP. This CDR3 is CASGLIPGQGVNEQFF. Written as DNA, the CDR3 is TGTGCTAGTGGTCTAATTCCGGGACAGGGCGTCAATGAGCAGTTCTTC. The full variable domain, with the rest looked up from reference TRBV12-5 and TRBJ2-1, is DARVTQTPRHKVTEMGQEVTMRCQPILGHNTVFWYRQTMMQGLELLAYFRNRAPLDDSGMPKDRFSAEMPDATLATLKIQPSEPRDSAVYFCASGLIPGQGVNEQFFGPGTRLTVL.